This T cell receptor (beta chain) was observed in a study of CD8+CD57+ T cells in acquired aplastic anemia. This clonotype has at least ten counts. Genomic DNA constituted the template upon which TCR beta VDJ and CDR3 profiling was performed. Using its own MiXCR run on the reads, TCRdb lists one record per CDR3 protein. The repertoire holds approximately 270,000 distinct CDR3 sequences, with around 60% as singletons. The length of the CDR3 is 15 residues. V lost 4 bases and J lost 5; bases outside the gene matches: 1. Germline-derived CDR1 and CDR2 are SNHLY and FYNNEI. The source is a human donor with severe aplastic anemia or a healthy control (not recorded which). This rearrangement joins TRBV2 to TRBJ2-5, with 16 bases that match TRBD2. The sequenced material came from sorted CD4+, CD8+, or CD8+CD57+ T cells (not recorded which) from PBMCs. The DNA of the CDR3 is TGTGCCAGCAGTGCGGGACTAGCGGGGGGGGAGACCCAGTACTTC. Protein product: CASSAGLAGGETQYF.